The rows below give T cell receptor beta chains drawn from one sample of a study of beta chain features in type 1 diabetes. Sequenced by immunoSEQ multiplex PCR; TCRdb stores in-frame clones only, minus some. Found here are under 950,000 clones, roughly 15% of them singletons; the top ten hold 0.02% to 0.025%. Sequencing was carried out using naive CD4+ T cells from blood. Receptors were obtained from a woman between 18 and 29 years old in good health. Both conserved end residues are trimmed from each CDR3. The order of the fields is V gene, J gene, CDR3 protein.

TRBV5-6,TRBJ2-1,ASREVGTGLSNEQF
TRBV9,TRBJ2-5,ASSVGLAGGGQETQY
TRBV2,TRBJ2-5,ASRRNQETQY
TRBV19,TRBJ2-6,ASSIEARSGANVLT
TRBV6-6,TRBJ1-5,ASSRRTGGNQPQH
TRBV4-3,TRBJ2-7,ASSQVTSGTYEQY
TRBV7-2,TRBJ2-2,ASSFGAGANTGELF
TRBV7-9,TRBJ2-7,ASSYGPLYEQY
TRBV29-1,TRBJ2-3,SALGRTDTQY
TRBV7-2,TRBJ2-3,ASSLGGTSGRGNTDTQY
TRBV10-3,TRBJ2-7,AIKGSTEQY
TRBV10-3,TRBJ2-5,AISESGAAKETQY
TRBV5-1,TRBJ1-1,ASSLAPPGQSEAF
TRBV28,TRBJ2-1,ASSTGTSGRARYNEQF
TRBV11-2,TRBJ2-5,ASSLDLSAGGPN
TRBV7-2,TRBJ1-3,ASSLEVRFSGNTIY
TRBV4-2,TRBJ1-1,ASSLWTENTEAF
TRBV7-2,TRBJ2-5,ASTYLVETQY
TRBV7-9,TRBJ2-5,ASSLRDGETQY
TRBV5-1,TRBJ2-7,ASSLGGGGLSYEQY
TRBV28,TRBJ2-5,ASSLLQGLAGPPETQY
TRBV11-1,TRBJ2-4,ASRGTGENIQY
TRBV7-3,TRBJ2-5,ASSSTGRQETQY
TRBV5-1,TRBJ2-1,ASSPVAGAYNEQF
TRBV7-8,TRBJ1-4,ASSLAREEKLF
TRBV5-4,TRBJ2-5,ASSENAGGRQETQY
TRBV2,TRBJ1-2,ASSEGTGHYYGYT
TRBV20-1,TRBJ2-1,SARDNEQF
TRBV28,TRBJ2-5,ASSSTGDPRVQETQY
TRBV7-9,TRBJ2-3,ASSLAGYTDTQY
TRBV5-1,TRBJ2-7,ASSFYSLGDSYEQY
TRBV7-2,TRBJ2-7,ASSLGQGGPYEQY
TRBV23-1,TRBJ2-2,ASSQSGLIANTGELF
TRBV14,TRBJ2-7,ASSQPPGGRTYEQY
TRBV7-2,TRBJ2-2,ASSPPGRGANTGELF
TRBV10-3,TRBJ1-2,AISPGQGFYGYT
TRBV14,TRBJ2-1,ASSQGPLERQF
TRBV7-2,TRBJ2-7,ASSLTSGYEQY